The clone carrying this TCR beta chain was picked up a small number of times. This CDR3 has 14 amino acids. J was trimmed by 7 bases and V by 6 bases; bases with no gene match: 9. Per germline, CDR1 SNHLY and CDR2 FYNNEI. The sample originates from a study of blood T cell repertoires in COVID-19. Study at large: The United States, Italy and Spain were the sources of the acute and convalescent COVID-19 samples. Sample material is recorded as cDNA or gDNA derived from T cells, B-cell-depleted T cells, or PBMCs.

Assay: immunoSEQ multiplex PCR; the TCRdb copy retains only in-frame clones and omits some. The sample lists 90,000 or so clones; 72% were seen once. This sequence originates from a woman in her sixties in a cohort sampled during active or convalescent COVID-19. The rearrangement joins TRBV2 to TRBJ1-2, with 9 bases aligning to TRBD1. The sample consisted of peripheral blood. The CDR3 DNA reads TGTGCCAGCAGGGGGCGGACAGGGGCATCTGGCTACACCTTC. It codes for CASRGRTGASGYTF.